These 27 T cell receptor beta chains share one sample of origin, sequenced in a study of CXCR4 blockade with PD-1 therapy in pancreatic cancer. This table comes from immunoSEQ multiplex PCR, and its TCRdb copy is limited to in-frame clones, with some not included. The sample holds some 8,000 clones; around 50% are singletons and the top ten take 5.5% to 8%. The material sequenced was tumor tissue. These receptors came from a human donor with pancreatic ductal adenocarcinoma.

The chain links TRBV12-5 to TRBJ1-1, with a possible D match to TRBD1 (5 bases). Germline assignment: CDR1 LGHNT and CDR2 FRNRAP. The CDR3 consists of 17 residues. The CDR3 reads CASTTYPVGGLNTEAFF. As DNA, the CDR3 is TGTGCCAGCACCACATACCCCGTTGGGGGACTTAACACTGAAGCTTTCTTT.

V and J are TRBV6-9 and TRBJ1-3; a weak D match, TRBD1 (5 bases). Germline CDR1 reads MNHGY; CDR2 reads SVAAGI. V was shortened by 5 bases and J by 0 bases, with 8 bases between the two germline ends. The CDR3 has 14 residues. This CDR3 is CASSGGSSGNTIYF. The CDR3 nucleotides are TGTGCCAGCAGTGGGGGGAGCTCTGGAAACACCATATATTTT.

The V and J genes are TRBV11-3 and TRBJ1-3; D is unclear. The CDR3 is 17 amino acids. Germline lookup yields CDR1 SGHNT and CDR2 YENEEA. V was cut by 0 bases and J by 0 bases, with 12 bases left in between. This CDR3 is CASSLELRIRSGNTIYF. CDR3 in DNA: TGTGCCAGCAGCTTAGAACTCCGGATTCGCTCTGGAAACACCATATATTTT.

This clone has only a few counts. This chain joins TRBV28 and TRBJ2-7; D might be TRBD1 (6 bases). The V gene's germline CDR1 is MDHEN and CDR2 SYDVKM. V lost 4 bases and J lost 0, with 19 bases in between. This CDR3 is 17 amino acids long. In DNA, the CDR3 is TGTGCCAGCAGTTCCCTCAGGGGCCCTAACCGCTCCTACGAGCAGTACTTC. This gives the protein CASSSLRGPNRSYEQYF.

The rearrangement joins TRBV9 to TRBJ1-2; D uncertain. Per the germline V gene, CDR1 is SGDLS and CDR2 is YYNGEE. V was cut by 5 bases and J by 4 bases, with 18 bases left in between. The CDR3 runs 15 residues. The CDR3: CASSASILHLYGYTF. CDR3 coding DNA: TGTGCCAGCAGTGCATCGATCCTTCACCTCTATGGCTACACCTTC.

The rearrangement links TRBV28 to TRBJ2-3; D call uncertain. The V gene's germline CDR1 is MDHEN and CDR2 SYDVKM. The CDR3 is 12 amino acids. V was trimmed by 3 bases and J by 6 bases, leaving 7 bases between them. The DNA for the CDR3 is TGTGCCAGCAGTTTCTCCGGGGATACGCAGTATTTT. Translated: CASSFSGDTQYF.

This clone showed up just once. The chain uses TRBV10-2 and TRBJ2-3; a possible D gene is TRBD2 (6 bases). The V gene's germline CDR1 is WSHSY and CDR2 SAAADI. This CDR3 comprises 14 residues. V lost 6 bases to trimming and J lost 6 bases, with 16 bases between them. The CDR3, as DNA: TGCGCCAGCAGCCGGGGTCAGGAGGGGGATACGCAGTATTTT. Amino acids: CASSRGQEGDTQYF.

In regard to this clone: The sample contains more than one DNA sequence encoding this CDR3. The chain has TRBV19 and TRBJ1-2, with D tentatively TRBD1 (5 bases). Germline V CDR1 and CDR2: LNHDA, SQIVND (reference sequence). The V gene lost 6 bases and the J gene lost 4 bases, with 12 bases spanning the gap. The CDR3 loop spans 13 amino acids. In DNA form, the CDR3 reads TGTGCCAGTAGCCCGACAGTCACCTATGGCTACACCTTC. The encoded protein is CASSPTVTYGYTF.

There are a few counts of this clone. The chain links TRBV6-7 to TRBJ2-1, with TRBD1 as a possible D gene (6 bases). TRBV6-7 is placed among ORFs of uncertain function. Trimming removed 5 bases at V and 4 bases at J, with 15 bases between. This CDR3 spans 15 amino acids. For the CDR3, the DNA is TGTGCCAGCAGTAATGGACCGAGGGGGTACAATGAGCAGTTCTTC. The encoded protein is CASSNGPRGYNEQFF.

The chain links TRBV14 to TRBJ2-4, with D possibly being TRBD1 (6 bases). Trimming shortened V by 3 bases and J by 7 bases, and 13 bases separated the two germline ends. Germline loops: CDR1 SGHDN, CDR2 FVKESK. The CDR3 sequence is 14 residues long. Here the CDR3 DNA reads TGTGCCAGCAGCCAGCAGGGGTCGACGAACATTCAGTACTTC. This codes for CASSQQGSTNIQYF.

In this sample, this clone is hyperexpanded. The chain is built from TRBV11-3 and TRBJ2-1, with D possibly called TRBD1 or TRBD2 (6 bases each). CDR3 length: 15 amino acids. The V end lost 3 bases, the J end lost 7 bases, and 16 bases lay between the germline ends. The germline V gene has CDR1 SGHNT and CDR2 YENEEA. The CDR3 DNA is TGTGCCAGCAGCTTGGAACGGGGGCGCGGTAATGAGCAGTTCTTC. Amino acids: CASSLERGRGNEQFF.

The chain uses TRBV29-1 and TRBJ2-5; D ambiguous. Trimming left V 3 bases short and J 4 bases short, with 9 bases between. CDR3 length: 12 residues. From germline, CDR1 is SQVTM and CDR2 ANQGSEA. DNA of the CDR3: TGCAGCGTTGATAGCAGTGGAGAGACCCAGTACTTC. Amino acids: CSVDSSGETQYF.

The V call is TRBV14, the J call TRBJ1-4, with 7 bases identical to TRBD1. The J segment lost 2 bases and the V segment lost 4 bases, leaving 4 bases of the junction unmatched. In germline, CDR1 is SGHDN, CDR2 FVKESK. This CDR3 is 15 amino acids long. CDR3 bases: TGTGCCAGCAGCCTGGTCAGGGGGACTAATGAAAAACTGTTTTTT. Translation: CASSLVRGTNEKLFF.

This chain links TRBV12-5 with TRBJ2-1, with no clear D. The CDR3 runs to 11 residues. The ends were cut back, 5 bases at V and 10 bases at J, with 9 bases in the middle. Germline CDR1 reads LGHNT; CDR2 reads FRNRAP. DNA of the CDR3: TGTGCTAGTGGTGACGGACGGGAGCAGTTCTTC. Translation: CASGDGREQFF.

This clone was observed a few times. The V and J genes are TRBV9 and TRBJ2-3; D uncertain. This CDR3 is built from 12 residues. The germline V gene encodes CDR1 SGDLS and CDR2 YYNGEE. The ends were cut back, 0 bases at V and 5 bases at J, with 4 bases in the middle. CDR3 DNA sequence: TGTGCCAGCAGCGTAGTGGGAGATACGCAGTATTTT. It encodes CASSVVGDTQYF.

The chain joins TRBV30 to TRBJ1-1; perhaps TRBD1 as D (6 bases). This CDR3 spans 13 amino acids. CDR1 and CDR2 from the germline V gene are GTSNPN and SVGIG (reference sequence). The ends were cut back, 4 bases at V and 3 bases at J, with 12 bases in the middle. The CDR3 is CAWTRTAYTEAFF. DNA of the CDR3: TGTGCCTGGACTCGGACAGCGTACACTGAAGCTTTCTTT. Full variable domain (rest looked up from reference TRBV30 and TRBJ1-1): SQTIHQWPATLVQPVGSPLSLECTVEGTSNPNLYWYRQAAGRGLQLLFYSVGIGQISSEVPQNLSASRPQDRQFILSSKKLLLSDSGFYLCAWTRTAYTEAFFGQGTRLTVV.

The rearrangement links TRBV28 to TRBJ1-1; D is ambiguous. From germline, CDR1 is MDHEN and CDR2 SYDVKM. The V end lost 3 bases, the J end lost 2 bases, and 10 bases lay between the germline ends. CDR3 length equals 14 residues. DNA for the CDR3: TGTGCCAGCAGTTTGGCGCTTTCTAACACTGAAGCTTTCTTT. Encoded protein: CASSLALSNTEAFF.

This clone was detected a few times. This chain uses TRBV29-1 with TRBJ1-2; TRBD1 aligns across 8 bases. The CDR3 covers 14 residues. V trimming: 5 bases; J trimming: 5 bases; junction bases outside the gene matches: 10. Germline assignment: CDR1 SQVTM and CDR2 ANQGSEA. DNA of the CDR3: TGCAGCGTTATACAGGGGGGAAGAAGTTATGGCTACACCTTC. Residues: CSVIQGGRSYGYTF.

The chain employs TRBV29-1 and TRBJ1-5; D is unclear. Trimming cost V 5 bases and J 5 bases, with 10 bases left between them. Looked up from germline, CDR1 is SQVTM and CDR2 is ANQGSEA. CDR3 length equals 12 residues. The CDR3 coding sequence is TGCAGCGTTCGAACCCCGGATCAGCCCCAGCATTTT. Translated, it gives CSVRTPDQPQHF. The whole variable domain, remainder taken from reference TRBV29-1 and TRBJ1-5, is SAVISQKPSRDICQRGTSLTIQCQVDSQVTMMFWYRQQPGQSLTLIATANQGSEATYESGFVIDKFPISRPNLTFSTLTVSNMSPEDSSIYLCSVRTPDQPQHFGDGTRLSIL.

V gene TRBV5-1 combines with J gene TRBJ2-3; D gene unclear. Germline CDR1 is SGHRS and CDR2 is YFSETQ. The V end was cut by 2 bases, the J end by 3 bases, with 13 bases between. The CDR3 length is 15 residues. CDR3 sequence reads: CASSFEMIPTDTQYF. CDR3 in DNA: TGCGCCAGCAGCTTCGAAATGATCCCGACAGATACGCAGTATTTT.

The genes are TRBV19 and TRBJ1-6; D ambiguous. The germline V gene encodes CDR1 LNHDA and CDR2 SQIVND (reference sequence). The germline V and J ends were trimmed by 3 bases and 8 bases, with 14 bases remaining between them. This CDR3 region has 15 residues. DNA of the CDR3: TGTGCCAGTAGTATCCGGCGGGCAGCCGATTCACCCCTCCACTTT. It encodes CASSIRRAADSPLHF. Using reference TRBV19 and TRBJ1-6 for the parts outside the CDR3, the full variable domain is DGGITQSPKYLFRKEGQNVTLSCEQNLNHDAMYWYRQDPGQGLRLIYYSQIVNDFQKGDIAEGYSVSREKKESFPLTVTSAQKNPTAFYLCASSIRRAADSPLHFGNGTRLTVT.

The chain carries TRBV6-8 and TRBJ2-1; 9 positions agree with TRBD2. Trimming took 5 bases from V and 3 from J; bases not matched to a gene: 17. The CDR3 has 19 residues. Per germline, CDR1 MNHGY and CDR2 SAAAGT. Here the CDR3 DNA reads TGTGCCAGCAGTCCCCCGAGGGCGGGGGGGCCATACCGCTACAATGAGCAGTTCTTC. It is translated as CASSPPRAGGPYRYNEQFF.

This clone has a single count. The rearrangement uses TRBV18 and TRBJ2-1; TRBD1 is a possible D gene (6 bases). The germline V gene encodes CDR1 KGHSH and CDR2 LQKENI. There are 14 residues in the CDR3. V was trimmed by 0 bases and J by 12 bases, leaving 15 bases between them. The CDR3 is CASSPPTAGVGQFF. The CDR3 nucleotides read TGTGCCAGCTCACCACCCACCGCAGGGGTCGGGCAGTTCTTC.

Concerning this clone: An end of the junction does not agree with germline; a read error may underlie this. The rearrangement uses TRBV9 and TRBJ2-1; TRBD2 matches 8 bases. Germline lookup yields CDR1 SGDLS and CDR2 YYNGEE. The length of the CDR3 is 14 residues. The CDR3 loop reads CVSSAGTSYNEQFF. CDR3 nucleotides: TGTGTCAGCAGCGCCGGGACTAGCTACAATGAGCAGTTCTTC.

This chain uses TRBV19 with TRBJ1-3; 8 bases map to TRBD1. The CDR3 is 15 residues long. The ends lost 5 bases at V and 0 bases at J; junction bases unmatched: 3. The V gene's germline CDR1 is LNHDA and CDR2 SQIVND (reference sequence). CDR3 DNA: TGTGCCAGTAGTCCGGGACAGGCCTCTGGAAACACCATATATTTT. Protein product: CASSPGQASGNTIYF.

In its sample, this clone was seen a few times. The V call is TRBV9, the J call TRBJ2-7; 12 positions match TRBD2. CDR1 is SGDLS and CDR2 is YYNGEE in the germline V gene. The trim removed 2 bases at V and 5 bases at J, leaving 5 bases unmatched. The CDR3 has 15 residues. The CDR3 protein is CASSVGLAGMNEQYF. In DNA form, the CDR3 reads TGTGCCAGCAGCGTCGGACTAGCGGGAATGAACGAGCAGTACTTC.

The chain links TRBV19 to TRBJ1-5; no clear D. The CDR3 runs 13 residues. The germline gives CDR1 LNHDA, CDR2 SQIVND (reference sequence). Between the trimmed V and J ends, which lost 9 bases and 6 bases, there was a span of 15 bases. CDR3 nucleotides: TGTGCCAGCACACATGGGGAGGTTCAGCCCCAGCATTTT. This translates into CASTHGEVQPQHF.